Listed here are 30 T cell receptor beta chains from one sample, sequenced in a study of metastatic and nonmetastatic thyroid tumors. TCRdb recomputed clones from the PCR reads via MiXCR. Of 91,000 or so clones in the sample, more than 9.5% were seen once. Thyroid surgery was preceded by no treatment in any patient. Specimen: blood. Source of these receptors: a female donor with papillary thyroid cancer or a benign thyroid nodule (not recorded which). Some clones in this sample may be carry-over from other donors' samples.

The table lists this clone with many counts. This chain joins TRBV5-1 and TRBJ1-6, with D tentatively TRBD1 (6 bases). V lost 0 bases to trimming and J lost 6 bases, with 10 bases between them. The CDR3 has 15 residues. Germline CDR1 and CDR2: SGHRS and YFSETQ. This CDR3 is CASSLEGRGNSPLHF. In DNA form, the CDR3 reads TGCGCCAGCAGCTTGGAGGGCAGGGGTAATTCACCCCTCCACTTT. The whole variable domain, filled in from reference TRBV5-1 and TRBJ1-6, reads KAGVTQTPRYLIKTRGQQVTLSCSPISGHRSVSWYQQTPGQGLQFLFEYFSETQRNKGNFPGRFSGRQFSNSRSEMNVSTLELGDSALYLCASSLEGRGNSPLHFGNGTRLTVT.

This clone was counted ten times or more. This chain connects TRBV9 to TRBJ2-1, with D perhaps TRBD1 (5 bases). Trimming left V 3 bases short and J 2 bases short, with 12 bases between. Germline V lookup: CDR1 SGDLS, CDR2 YYNGEE. CDR3 length: 15 amino acids. The CDR3 nucleotides read TGTGCCAGCAGCGGTGGGGAAGGGGCCTACAATGAGCAGTTCTTC. Its protein is CASSGGEGAYNEQFF.

Ten or more counts support this clone. This chain connects TRBV20-1 to TRBJ2-1; a weak D match, TRBD2 (6 bases). The CDR3 has 16 amino acids. V gave up 6 bases and J gave up 1 base, with 19 bases separating them. CDR1 and CDR2 (germline): DFQATT, SNEGSKA (reference sequence). CDR3 sequence reads: CSADSPGVVSYNEQFF. The CDR3 nucleotides are TGCAGTGCCGACTCCCCGGGGGTTGTGTCCTACAATGAGCAGTTCTTC.

As for this clone: Given a much more abundant clone one base away, this may be a read error. This rearrangement joins TRBV6-4 to TRBJ2-1; a weak D match, TRBD1 (5 bases). The CDR3 extends over 13 amino acids. Germline lookup yields CDR1 MRHNA and CDR2 SNTAGT. CDR3 region: CASSRDVVNEQLF. CDR3 in DNA: TGTGCCAGCAGCAGGGATGTTGTCAATGAGCAGCTCTTC.

This clone came up many times. This chain joins TRBV5-1 and TRBJ2-7, with 7 bases matching TRBD1. CDR3 length equals 16 residues. Germline V gene sequence: CDR1 SGHRS, CDR2 YFSETQ. After removal of 1 base from V and 0 bases from J, the junction contained 7 bases not matched to a gene. The CDR3: CASSLRGQGVSYEQYF. In DNA form, the CDR3 reads TGCGCCAGCAGCTTGAGGGGGCAGGGGGTCTCCTACGAGCAGTACTTC.

This clone occurred many times. V and J are TRBV27 and TRBJ1-4; D unresolved. CDR1 is MNHEY, CDR2 SMNVEV, per germline (reference sequence). V was clipped by 11 bases and J by 0 bases, with 22 bases between them. The CDR3 runs 17 residues. The CDR3, as DNA: TGTGCCGGATTAGTTTGTCTGAGTCCCCCAACTAATGAAAAACTGTTTTTT. Translation gives CAGLVCLSPPTNEKLFF.

This clone was seen repeatedly, ten times or more. The chain carries TRBV27 and TRBJ2-1; D gene unclear. Germline CDR1 reads MNHEY; CDR2 reads SMNVEV (reference sequence). V was pared by 3 bases and J by 4 bases, with 10 bases between. The CDR3 totals 14 residues. The CDR3, as DNA: TGTGCCAGCAGTTTTTACGGCCAGTACAATGAGCAGTTCTTC. The encoded protein is CASSFYGQYNEQFF.

The sample holds many counts of this clone. The chain joins TRBV2 to TRBJ1-6; D remains ambiguous. The germline CDR1 and CDR2 sequences are SNHLY and FYNNEI. V lost 2 bases to trimming and J lost 6 bases, with 11 bases between them. This CDR3 is built from 15 residues. In DNA form, the CDR3 reads TGTGCCAGCAGTGAACAGCCAAGATCTAATTCACCCCTCCACTTT. Its protein is CASSEQPRSNSPLHF.

On this clone: This may be a read error: a much more frequent sequence differs by one nucleotide. At the DNA level, this CDR3 is encoded by other sequences in the same sample as well. The gene calls are TRBV14 and TRBJ2-1, with 7 bases matching TRBD2. The CDR3 has 16 amino acids. Germline values: CDR1 SGHDN, CDR2 FVKESK. V shed 5 bases and J 9 bases; nucleotides not matched to a gene: 16. CDR3: CASSETGLQAEGEQFF. The CDR3 DNA reads as TGTGCCAGCAGCGAAACGGGACTACAGGCAGAGGGTGAGCAGTTCTTC.

This clone appeared many times. This chain joins TRBV20-1 and TRBJ2-3; 7 positions match TRBD2. V was clipped by 3 bases and J by 5 bases; unmatched bases: 17. Germline lookup yields CDR1 DFQATT and CDR2 SNEGSKA (reference sequence). The CDR3 runs 17 residues. CDR3 sequence: CSASLVRRESFRDTQYF. The CDR3, as DNA: TGCAGTGCTAGCTTGGTTAGGCGGGAGTCTTTTAGAGATACGCAGTATTTT.

This clone was seen ten or more times. The J gene is TRBJ2-7, the V gene TRBV7-9, with D perhaps matching TRBD2 (5 bases). This CDR3 has 11 amino acids. V lost 10 bases to trimming and J lost 2 bases, with 9 bases between them. Germline values: CDR1 SEHNR, CDR2 FQNEAQ (reference sequence). CDR3 sequence reads: CATRGPYEQYF. CDR3 bases: TGTGCCACCCGGGGTCCCTACGAGCAGTACTTC.

There are many counts of this clone. V usage is TRBV20-1 and J usage is TRBJ2-5; 8 bases agree with TRBD1. Per germline, CDR1 DFQATT and CDR2 SNEGSKA (reference sequence). The CDR3 contains 14 residues. Germline trimming cut 6 bases from V and 0 bases from J; bases unmatched to any gene: 6. DNA of the CDR3: TGCAGTGCCGTGCACAGGGGGTACCAAGAGACCCAGTACTTC. Translated: CSAVHRGYQETQYF.

In its sample, this clone was seen many times. This chain links TRBV12-3 or TRBV12-4 with TRBJ2-5; D possibly corresponds to TRBD1 (5 bases). With 2 bases removed from V and 2 bases from J, the gap between germline ends came to 12 bases. This CDR3 spans 15 amino acids. The CDR3 reads CASSLLGHTQETQYF. CDR3 bases: TGTGCCAGCAGTTTACTGGGGCATACTCAAGAGACCCAGTACTTC.

This clone was counted many times. This sequence joins TRBV7-9 and TRBJ2-7; D gene unclear. The CDR3 covers 13 residues. Trimming cost V 4 bases and J 3 bases, with 10 bases left between them. Germline V lookup: CDR1 SEHNR, CDR2 FQNEAQ (reference sequence). The CDR3 nucleotides are TGTGCCAGCAGCTACGCTCTAAGCTACGAGCAGTACTTC. It encodes CASSYALSYEQYF.

For this clone: A single base separates this from a much larger clone, so it may be a read error. This chain connects TRBV27 to TRBJ2-1, with D possibly being TRBD2 (6 bases). The CDR3 covers 18 residues. Germline V lookup: CDR1 MNHEY, CDR2 SMNVEV (reference sequence). The V and J ends lost 5 bases and 2 bases respectively, with 22 bases between them. The CDR3 DNA is TGTGCCAGCAGTCCCATAGCGGTGGACTCGAACCCCTACAATGAGCAGTTCTTC. It is translated as CASSPIAVDSNPYNEQFF.

This clone has just a few counts. Other DNA sequences from this sample encode an identical CDR3 as well. The rearrangement joins TRBV20-1 to TRBJ1-1; TRBD1 matches 7 bases. CDR3 length: 17 amino acids. J lost 1 base, V lost 2 bases, and 13 bases had no gene match. Germline V lookup: CDR1 DFQATT, CDR2 SNEGSKA (reference sequence). For the CDR3, the DNA is TGCAGTGCTAGATCCCTTTTGGGACAGACGACGAACACTGAAGCTTTCTTT. This translates into CSARSLLGQTTNTEAFF.

This clone was recorded many times. The chain links TRBV5-1 to TRBJ2-1; D gene unclear. CDR3 length equals 13 residues. Germline V lookup: CDR1 SGHRS, CDR2 YFSETQ. Trimming removed 0 bases from V and 10 bases from J, with 11 bases in between. The DNA for the CDR3 is TGCGCCAGCAGCTTGGATGGGGATACGGAGCAGTTCTTC. This translates into CASSLDGDTEQFF.

This clone was seen many times. The chain recombines TRBV10-3 with TRBJ2-3; weak D call: TRBD1 (6 bases). This CDR3 is 14 amino acids long. V gave up 4 bases and J gave up 2 bases, with 10 bases separating them. Per the germline V gene, CDR1 is ENHRY and CDR2 is SYGVKD. The CDR3 spells CAISADRNTDTQYF. The CDR3 region has the DNA TGTGCCATCAGTGCGGACAGAAACACAGATACGCAGTATTTT.

At least ten counts were recorded for this clone. The chain joins TRBV28 to TRBJ2-2, with a weak D call TRBD2 (6 bases). This CDR3 has 13 amino acids. In germline, CDR1 is MDHEN, CDR2 SYDVKM. V was shortened by 5 bases and J by 4 bases, with 8 bases between the two germline ends. The CDR3 protein is CASSRDFTGELFF. The CDR3 DNA sequence: TGTGCCAGCAGTAGGGACTTCACCGGGGAGCTGTTTTTT.

The chain carries TRBV28 and TRBJ2-5, with D tentatively TRBD1 (6 bases). Germline CDR1 MDHEN, CDR2 SYDVKM. V was cut by 6 bases and J by 5 bases, with 19 bases left in between. The CDR3 extends over 15 amino acids. CDR3 in DNA: TGTGCCAGCAGCCCGCCTACAGGGCCGGGGGAGACCCAGTACTTC. Amino acid sequence: CASSPPTGPGETQYF.

This clone was seen repeatedly, ten times or more. This chain uses TRBV20-1 with TRBJ1-1; unclear D gene. Germline lookup yields CDR1 DFQATT and CDR2 SNEGSKA (reference sequence). CDR3 length equals 14 residues. The V and J ends lost 0 bases and 1 base respectively, with 9 bases between them. The CDR3 sequence: CSARERVRNTEAFF. CDR3 sequence (DNA): TGCAGTGCTAGAGAGAGGGTCAGGAACACTGAAGCTTTCTTT.

This clone was seen a handful of times. One base away lies a much larger clone, so this may be a sequencing read error. The chain employs TRBV25-1 and TRBJ2-3, with 7 bases matching TRBD2. This CDR3 contains 15 residues. V trimming: 10 bases; J trimming: 6 bases; junction bases outside the gene matches: 16. Germline V lookup: CDR1 MGHDK, CDR2 SYGVNS. DNA of the CDR3: TGTGCCAACAACGGCGAGGCGGGAGTTGCGGATACGCAGTATTTT. Protein sequence: CANNGEAGVADTQYF.

This clone was seen at least ten times. The same CDR3 arises from other DNA sequences in this sample as well. This chain uses TRBV6-1 with TRBJ2-1, with TRBD2 matching over 11 bases. Germline V gives CDR1 MNHNS, CDR2 SASEGT. This CDR3 comprises 15 residues. V gave up 6 bases and J gave up 3 bases; unmatched junction bases: 4. The CDR3 bases are TGTGCCAGCAGCCTAACTAGCGGGAGCTACAATGAGCAGTTCTTC. Protein sequence: CASSLTSGSYNEQFF.

This clone was observed at least ten times. The chain couples TRBV7-2 to TRBJ2-7; TRBD1 might be the D (5 bases). The V gene's germline CDR1 is SGHTA and CDR2 FQGNSA. Trimming pared 2 bases from V and 1 base from J, leaving 12 bases between. The CDR3 is 15 amino acids. As DNA, the CDR3 is TGTGCCAGCAGCTTAAGGGTAGACAGATCCTACGAGCAGTACTTC. It codes for CASSLRVDRSYEQYF. The full variable domain, with the rest looked up from reference TRBV7-2 and TRBJ2-7, is GAGVSQSPSNKVTEKGKDVELRCDPISGHTALYWYRQSLGQGLEFLIYFQGNSAPDKSGLPSDRFSAERTGGSVSTLTIQRTQQEDSAVYLCASSLRVDRSYEQYFGPGTRLTVT.

This sequence joins TRBV20-1 and TRBJ2-7; D is ambiguous. Germline values: CDR1 DFQATT, CDR2 SNEGSKA (reference sequence). The CDR3 contains 14 residues. V lost 0 bases to trimming and J lost 0 bases, with 9 bases between them. The CDR3 DNA reads as TGCAGTGCTAGAGAAGCTGGAAGCTCCTACGAGCAGTACTTC. Encoded protein: CSAREAGSSYEQYF.

This clone has at least ten counts. The chain joins TRBV27 to TRBJ1-5; tentatively, D is TRBD1 (5 bases). CDR3 size: 14 residues. V gave up 5 bases and J gave up 0 bases, with 8 bases separating them. Germline CDR1 MNHEY, CDR2 SMNVEV (reference sequence). The CDR3 spells CASSRGDSNQPQHF. The DNA of the CDR3 is TGTGCCAGCAGTCGGGGGGATAGCAATCAGCCCCAGCATTTT.

In this sample, this clone turned up many times. The V gene is TRBV11-2, the J gene TRBJ2-5, with D possibly TRBD1 on 6 matching bases. Germline CDR1 reads SGHAT; CDR2 reads FQNNGV. The CDR3 contains 13 residues. V was pared by 4 bases and J by 4 bases, with 10 bases between. CDR3 nucleotides: TGTGCCAGCAGCTCATACAGGGCAGAGACCCAGTACTTC. Protein: CASSSYRAETQYF.

There are many counts of this clone. This chain connects TRBV7-9 to TRBJ1-1; TRBD1 might be the D (6 bases). Trimming took off 1 base at V and 5 bases at J, with 11 bases between the two ends. Germline loops: CDR1 SEHNR, CDR2 FQNEAQ (reference sequence). CDR3 length equals 14 residues. The CDR3 loop reads CASSLEQGLTEAFF. In DNA, the CDR3 is TGTGCCAGCAGCTTAGAACAGGGTCTAACTGAAGCTTTCTTT.

This clone was counted between two and nine times. The V and J genes are TRBV15 and TRBJ2-2; D perhaps matches TRBD2 (5 bases). Between the trimmed V and J ends, which lost 5 bases and 11 bases, there was a span of 15 bases. The CDR3 is 13 residues long. Germline V gene sequence: CDR1 LNHNV, CDR2 YYDKDF (reference sequence). The CDR3 protein is CATSPSPAGELFF. Written as DNA, the CDR3 is TGTGCCACCAGCCCTTCCCCGGCGGGTGAGCTGTTTTTT.

This clone came up a few times. The chain joins TRBV20-1 to TRBJ2-5, with D maybe TRBD2 (7 bases). CDR1 and CDR2 from the germline V gene are DFQATT and SNEGSKA (reference sequence). V was trimmed by 3 bases and J by 5 bases, leaving 13 bases between them. The CDR3 covers 13 residues. CDR3 amino acids: CSARRGGAETQYF. The CDR3 bases are TGCAGTGCTAGGAGGGGGGGCGCGGAGACCCAGTACTTC.